The rows below give T cell receptor beta chains drawn from one sample of a study of cytomegalovirus exposure and HLA in healthy donors. Sequencing was performed with immunoSEQ multiplex PCR; in TCRdb, only in-frame clones are kept and a portion is missing. The data hold about 84,000 clones, with more than 50% observed a single time. The sequencing sample was made of PBMCs. These receptors were obtained from a woman between 35 and 50 years old in good health and CMV-seropositive. Each CDR3 is given with its conserved first and last residue. The D gene is left open where the match is weak. The size field is filled for only some rows; it gives once, few, many or a size class.

clone size	V gene	D gene	J gene	CDR3 protein	CDR3 DNA
NA	TRBV7-2	NA	TRBJ1-2	CASSPERFNYGYTF	TGTGCCAGCAGCCCAGAACGTTTTAACTATGGCTACACCTTC
NA	TRBV28	TRBD1	TRBJ1-2	CASSLGPGQNYGYTF	TGTGCCAGCAGTTTGGGGCCGGGACAGAACTATGGCTACACCTTC
NA	TRBV29-1	NA	TRBJ2-5	CSVESGRGGQETQYF	TGCAGCGTTGAATCTGGTAGAGGGGGTCAAGAGACCCAGTACTTC
NA	TRBV19	NA	TRBJ2-1	CASSIGGRRNNEQFF	TGTGCCAGTAGTATAGGAGGCCGAAGAAACAATGAGCAGTTCTTC
NA	TRBV5-4	TRBD1	TRBJ2-1	CASSLGLTGVAYNEQFF	TGTGCCAGCAGCTTGGGGCTGACAGGGGTCGCCTACAATGAGCAGTTCTTC
NA	TRBV2	TRBD1	TRBJ1-1	CASSEAPDRVAFF	TGTGCCAGCAGTGAAGCGCCTGACAGGGTGGCTTTCTTT
NA	TRBV7-2	TRBD2	TRBJ2-7	CASSRTRTSGSNEQYF	TGTGCCAGCAGCCGCACAAGGACTAGCGGGAGTAACGAGCAGTACTTC
NA	TRBV9	TRBD2	TRBJ2-5	CASSVGGRLAGDPETQYF	TGTGCCAGCAGCGTAGGAGGCAGACTAGCGGGAGACCCAGAGACCCAGTACTTC
NA	TRBV29-1	TRBD1	TRBJ1-1	CSVEGQGLGTEAFF	TGCAGCGTTGAGGGACAGGGGTTGGGCACTGAAGCTTTCTTT
NA	TRBV30	NA	TRBJ2-5	CAWSASETQYF	TGTGCCTGGAGTGCCTCGGAGACCCAGTACTTC
once	TRBV15	NA	TRBJ2-7	CATSRDPLGYEQYF	TGTGCCACCAGCAGAGACCCACTAGGGTACGAGCAGTACTTC
NA	TRBV18	NA	TRBJ1-2	CASSDEGFRGYTF	TGTGCCAGCTCCGACGAGGGATTTCGGGGCTACACCTTC
NA	TRBV7-2	NA	TRBJ1-1	CASRSTGRGEAFF	TGTGCCAGCCGAAGTACAGGGCGGGGGGAAGCTTTCTTT
NA	TRBV19	TRBD1	TRBJ2-3	CASRQDREMTDTQYF	TGTGCCAGTAGACAAGACAGGGAGATGACAGATACGCAGTATTTT
NA	TRBV12-5	TRBD2	TRBJ2-1	CASGRTSGIHEQFF	TGTGCTAGTGGTAGGACTAGCGGGATCCATGAGCAGTTCTTC
few	TRBV30	TRBD2	TRBJ2-6	CAWSVGRLAGPFNSSNSGANVLTF	TGTGCCTGGAGTGTAGGGAGGCTAGCGGGACCCTTTAACTCCTCGAACTCCGGGGCCAACGTCCTGACTTTC
NA	TRBV2	TRBD2	TRBJ2-2	CASSEVGTRFTGELFF	TGTGCCAGCAGTGAAGTAGGGACTAGATTCACCGGGGAGCTGTTTTTT
NA	TRBV10-3	NA	TRBJ2-1	CAISDKQGNNEQFF	TGTGCCATCAGTGACAAGCAGGGGAACAATGAGCAGTTCTTC
NA	TRBV4-3	TRBD1	TRBJ1-1	CASSLTGGAWDTEAFF	TGCGCCAGCAGCTTGACAGGGGGCGCTTGGGACACTGAAGCTTTCTTT
NA	TRBV28	NA	TRBJ2-7	CASRTPLAGTYEQYF	TGTGCCAGCAGGACTCCACTGGCGGGAACGTACGAGCAGTACTTC
few	TRBV5-1	NA	TRBJ2-5	CASSLATAGSQETQYF	TGCGCCAGCAGCTTGGCCACTGCGGGCAGCCAAGAGACCCAGTACTTC
NA	TRBV29-1	TRBD1	TRBJ2-7	CSVPGQGIGEQYF	TGCAGCGTACCGGGACAGGGTATCGGCGAGCAGTACTTC
NA	TRBV5-6	TRBD2	TRBJ2-1	CASRTSGHEQFF	TGTGCCAGCAGGACTAGCGGTCATGAGCAGTTCTTC
NA	TRBV7-9	TRBD2	TRBJ2-5	CASRGLAGQTQYF	TGTGCCAGCAGGGGACTAGCGGGACAGACCCAGTACTTC
NA	TRBV15	TRBD1	TRBJ2-5	CATSRGGAGTGETQYF	TGTGCCACCAGCCGAGGTGGGGCCGGGACAGGAGAGACCCAGTACTTC
NA	TRBV12-1	NA	TRBJ1-5	CASSLSGKSNQPQHF	TGTGCCAGCAGCCTAAGCGGGAAGAGCAATCAGCCCCAGCATTTT
few	TRBV4-1	TRBD2	TRBJ2-1	CASSQWTSGSRGSSYNEQFF	TGCGCCAGCAGCCAGTGGACTAGCGGGAGTCGGGGGAGCTCCTACAATGAGCAGTTCTTC
few	TRBV28	TRBD2	TRBJ2-5	CASNLAGLSETQYF	TGTGCCAGTAATCTAGCGGGACTATCCGAGACCCAGTACTTC
NA	TRBV6-1	NA	TRBJ2-7	CASSEAGQTPYEQYF	TGTGCCAGCAGTGAAGCAGGACAAACACCCTACGAGCAGTACTTC
NA	TRBV20-1	NA	TRBJ1-4	CSAGGEEKLFF	TGCAGTGCTGGAGGGGAGGAAAAACTGTTTTTT
few	TRBV28	TRBD2	TRBJ2-1	CASSRGLAGAVEQFF	TGTGCCAGCAGTAGGGGACTAGCGGGAGCAGTGGAGCAGTTCTTC
few	TRBV27	TRBD2	TRBJ2-1	CASSEIAGGPNSYNEQFF	TGTGCCAGCAGTGAGATAGCGGGAGGACCAAACTCCTACAATGAGCAGTTCTTC
NA	TRBV19	TRBD1	TRBJ1-2	CASTPATGTVLYGYTF	TGTGCCAGTACCCCCGCAACCGGGACAGTACTCTATGGCTACACCTTC
few	TRBV7-2	NA	TRBJ2-7	CASSLVSEGPYEQYF	TGTGCCAGCAGCTTAGTCTCCGAGGGCCCTTACGAGCAGTACTTC
NA	TRBV5-1	TRBD2	TRBJ2-2	CASSITPGLAGSTGELFF	TGCGCCAGCAGCATCACCCCGGGACTAGCGGGAAGCACCGGGGAGCTGTTTTTT
once	TRBV2	NA	TRBJ1-1	CATMPGMNTEAFF	TGTGCAACAATGCCAGGGATGAACACTGAAGCTTTCTTT
NA	TRBV7-7	TRBD2	TRBJ2-2	CASSPWDGGSGELFF	TGTGCCAGCAGCCCCTGGGACGGGGGGTCGGGGGAGCTGTTTTTT
NA	TRBV7-8	NA	TRBJ2-1	CASSLGVQGSEQFF	TGTGCCAGCAGCTTAGGAGTGCAGGGTAGTGAGCAGTTCTTC
NA	TRBV27	NA	TRBJ2-5	CASSSIFNTIQETQYF	TGTGCCAGCAGTTCGATTTTCAACACGATCCAAGAGACCCAGTACTTC
once	TRBV7-9	NA	TRBJ1-4	CASSPYRGYEKLFF	TGTGCCAGCAGCCCTTACCGGGGTTATGAAAAACTGTTTTTT
NA	TRBV28	TRBD1	TRBJ2-3	CASSLSGQGSTDTQYF	TGTGCCAGCAGTTTGTCCGGACAGGGATCCACAGATACGCAGTATTTT
NA	TRBV7-9	TRBD2	TRBJ2-7	CASSLGRLAGEKQYF	TGTGCCAGCAGCTTAGGCCGACTAGCGGGAGAGAAGCAGTACTTC
few	TRBV10-3	NA	TRBJ1-1	CAISRPGGSEAFF	TGTGCCATCAGTCGACCGGGGGGGAGTGAAGCTTTCTTT
few	TRBV28	NA	TRBJ2-7	CASSLPRPGFYEQYF	TGTGCCAGCAGTTTACCCAGGCCGGGGTTCTACGAGCAGTACTTC
NA	TRBV5-1	TRBD2	TRBJ2-1	CASSLGGSSYNEQFF	TGCGCCAGCAGCTTGGGCGGGAGCTCCTACAATGAGCAGTTCTTC
NA	TRBV6-1	NA	TRBJ1-5	CASSESNNQPQHF	TGTGCCAGCAGTGAATCTAACAATCAGCCCCAGCATTTT